These 20 T cell receptor beta chains share one sample of origin, sequenced in a study of blood T cell repertoires in COVID-19. Only in-frame clones appear in the TCRdb table, and some are missing; sequencing was by immunoSEQ multiplex PCR. The profile shows roughly 350,000 clones, about 90% of them singletons. The specimen sequenced was peripheral blood. These receptors were taken from a woman in her late teens or twenties who had recovered from COVID-19.

The genes are TRBV6-4 and TRBJ2-7; D is ambiguous. The V gene's germline CDR1 is MRHNA and CDR2 SNTAGT. The germline V and J ends were trimmed by 0 bases and 5 bases, with 11 bases remaining between them. CDR3 length: 14 amino acids. The CDR3: CASSDSRLRNEQYV. CDR3 DNA: TGTGCCAGCAGTGACTCGCGGCTCCGCAACGAGCAGTACGTC.

The V gene is TRBV7-6, the J gene TRBJ2-3, with 9 bases that match TRBD2. CDR1 is SGHVS and CDR2 is FNYEAQ in the germline V gene. Germline trimming cut 4 bases from V and 0 bases from J; bases unmatched to any gene: 5. The CDR3 is made up of 16 amino acids. The CDR3 region is CASSSLAGVSTDTQYF. The CDR3, as DNA: TGTGCCAGCAGCTCCTTAGCGGGAGTTAGCACAGATACGCAGTATTTT.

The chain couples TRBV7-2 to TRBJ1-2; D is undetermined. V lost 3 bases and J lost 7, with 21 bases in between. CDR3 length: 16 residues. The V gene's germline CDR1 is SGHTA and CDR2 FQGNSA. The CDR3 DNA reads TGTGCCAGCAGCTTCGCTTTTTTGGCCGAAGCGGGTGGCTACACCTTC. Protein: CASSFAFLAEAGGYTF.

The V and J genes are TRBV15 and TRBJ1-5, with D perhaps TRBD1 (6 bases). The CDR3 runs 15 residues. V was clipped by 1 base and J by 14 bases, with 21 bases between them. The germline gives CDR1 LNHNV, CDR2 YYDKDF (reference sequence). In nucleotides, the CDR3 is TGTGCCACCAGCAGAGGTGGACAGTCGCCTTCGGCGGAGCATTTT. Encoded protein: CATSRGGQSPSAEHF.

This chain links TRBV29-1 with TRBJ1-1; no clear D gene. The CDR3 is 14 amino acids. Per the germline V gene, CDR1 is SQVTM and CDR2 is ANQGSEA. V was cut by 4 bases and J by 7 bases, with 19 bases left in between. CDR3 sequence (DNA): TGCAGCGTTGGGCAGACCCTCCCCGGCGGTGAAGCTTTCTTT. Protein product: CSVGQTLPGGEAFF.

V and J are TRBV18 and TRBJ2-5; TRBD1 aligns across 9 bases. The CDR3 runs to 16 residues. V shed 2 bases and J 4 bases; nucleotides not matched to a gene: 8. Germline V lookup: CDR1 KGHSH, CDR2 LQKENI. CDR3 in amino acids: CASSPRGQGGGETQYF. CDR3 in DNA: TGTGCCAGCTCACCAAGGGGACAGGGAGGAGGAGAGACCCAGTACTTC.

This chain links TRBV5-1 with TRBJ2-5, with TRBD2 identical over 9 bases. J gave up 5 bases and V 4 bases, and 9 bases lay outside the gene matches. CDR3 size: 15 residues. CDR1 SGHRS and CDR2 YFSETQ come from the germline V gene. DNA of the CDR3: TGCGCCAGCAGCCTGACGCTAGCGGGATGGGAGACCCAGTACTTC. It specifies CASSLTLAGWETQYF.

This clone showed up just once. The V call is TRBV6-2 or TRBV6-3, the J call TRBJ2-7; D is possibly TRBD2 (6 bases). CDR3 length: 14 amino acids. Per germline, CDR1 MNHEY and CDR2 SVGEGT. The V end was cut by 2 bases, the J end by 6 bases, with 14 bases between. The CDR3 loop is CASSYVGGVSEQYV. The CDR3 bases are TGTGCCAGCAGTTACGTGGGGGGAGTCTCCGAGCAGTACGTC.

In this sample, this clone turned up once. The chain has TRBV19 and TRBJ1-2; 7 bases match TRBD1. Losses at the gene ends were 6 bases for V and 1 base for J; bases not matched to a gene: 8. CDR1 LNHDA and CDR2 SQIVND come from the germline V gene (reference sequence). This CDR3 has 15 amino acids. CDR3 protein: CASSTPGQRNYGYTF. The CDR3 nucleotides read TGTGCCAGTAGCACTCCGGGACAGCGTAACTATGGCTACACCTTC.

The sample holds one count of this clone. This chain uses TRBV7-8 with TRBJ1-1; D is perhaps TRBD1 (6 bases). Germline V CDR1 and CDR2: SGHVS, FQNEAQ. This CDR3 has 16 amino acids. Trimming removed 1 base at V and 3 bases at J, with 15 bases between. The CDR3: CASSLGFGGHHTEAFF. The DNA of the CDR3 is TGTGCCAGCAGCTTAGGATTTGGGGGCCATCACACTGAAGCTTTCTTT.

In this sample, this clone turned up once. The V call is TRBV11-3, the J call TRBJ2-2; tentatively, D is TRBD2 (5 bases). V lost 6 bases to trimming and J lost 6 bases, with 8 bases between them. CDR3 size: 12 residues. Germline CDR1 is SGHNT and CDR2 is YENEEA. CDR3 sequence (DNA): TGTGCCAGCAGGCGGGCCGCCGGGGAGCTGTTTTTT. Translation: CASRRAAGELFF.

This chain uses TRBV2 with TRBJ2-3, with 8 bases aligning to TRBD1. The CDR3 length is 19 residues. The germline gives CDR1 SNHLY, CDR2 FYNNEI. V trimming: 2 bases; J trimming: 3 bases; junction bases outside the gene matches: 16. CDR3 residues: CASSEPKYDRGMGTDTQYF. The CDR3 DNA sequence: TGTGCCAGCAGTGAACCGAAATATGACAGGGGAATGGGGACAGATACGCAGTATTTT.

V usage is TRBV27 and J usage is TRBJ2-3; unclear D gene. CDR3 size: 15 residues. The V gene lost 4 bases and the J gene lost 2 bases, with 13 bases spanning the gap. CDR1 MNHEY and CDR2 SMNVEV come from the germline V gene (reference sequence). Here the CDR3 reads CASSSSSYNTDTQYF. CDR3 nucleotide sequence: TGTGCCAGCAGTTCGTCCTCTTATAACACAGATACGCAGTATTTT.

The V gene is TRBV11-3, the J gene TRBJ2-1, with TRBD1 identical over 8 bases. The V gene end was trimmed by 5 bases and the J gene end by 6 bases; junction bases not matched to a gene: 12. CDR1 and CDR2 from the germline V gene are SGHNT and YENEEA. The CDR3 extends over 16 amino acids. For the CDR3, the DNA is TGTGCCAGCAGCCCCTACGGACAGGGTTACGGCAATGAGCAGTTCTTC. Translated, it gives CASSPYGQGYGNEQFF.

This clone has only a few counts. V gene TRBV7-9 combines with J gene TRBJ1-3; D perhaps matches TRBD1 (6 bases). The CDR3 has 14 amino acids. V was shortened by 5 bases and J by 4 bases, with 12 bases between the two germline ends. Germline lookup yields CDR1 SEHNR and CDR2 FQNEAQ (reference sequence). CDR3 loop: CASSPGHDGNTIYF. DNA for the CDR3: TGTGCCAGCAGCCCGGGACACGACGGAAACACCATATATTTT.

The J gene is TRBJ2-1, the V gene TRBV28; 16 positions match TRBD2. CDR3 length equals 19 residues. Germline assignment: CDR1 MDHEN and CDR2 SYDVKM. V lost 7 bases, J lost 4 bases, and 13 bases stayed unmatched. CDR3 in amino acids: CASITGGLAGGLGYNEQFF. In nucleotides, the CDR3 is TGTGCCAGCATCACGGGGGGACTAGCGGGAGGGCTAGGATACAATGAGCAGTTCTTC.

This chain uses TRBV5-1 with TRBJ2-5, with 7 bases identical to TRBD2. This CDR3 has 17 amino acids. Trimming removed 1 base from V and 4 bases from J; junction bases left unmatched: 13. The germline CDR1 and CDR2 sequences are SGHRS and YFSETQ. This CDR3 is CASSLRPAGVTLETQYF. The CDR3 nucleotides read TGCGCCAGCAGCTTGAGGCCGGCGGGAGTTACCTTAGAGACCCAGTACTTC.

J is TRBJ2-5 and V is TRBV5-4; 7 positions match TRBD2. Germline V CDR1 and CDR2: SGHNT, YYREEE (reference sequence). The CDR3 is 16 amino acids. V was clipped by 3 bases and J by 0 bases; unmatched bases: 8. CDR3 bases: TGTGCCAGCAGCTCGGGAGGCGGTTACTACCAAGAGACCCAGTACTTC. It is translated as CASSSGGGYYQETQYF.

This clone showed up just once. The J gene is TRBJ2-1, the V gene TRBV5-1; 10 positions match TRBD2. J gave up 5 bases and V 6 bases, and 8 bases lay outside the gene matches. This CDR3 has 15 residues. Germline values: CDR1 SGHRS, CDR2 YFSETQ. The CDR3 sequence: CASTPGGTSDNEQFF. DNA for the CDR3: TGCGCCAGCACACCGGGGGGGACTAGCGACAATGAGCAGTTCTTC.

CDR3 in amino acids: CASSLQGTDTQYF. CDR3 nucleotide sequence: TGTGCCAGCAGCTTACAGGGCACAGATACGCAGTATTTT. V and J are TRBV5-6 and TRBJ2-3; D is possibly TRBD1 (5 bases). CDR3 length: 13 residues. Deletions cut 2 bases from V and 1 base from J, with 5 bases between. Germline assignment: CDR1 SGHDT and CDR2 YYEEEE.